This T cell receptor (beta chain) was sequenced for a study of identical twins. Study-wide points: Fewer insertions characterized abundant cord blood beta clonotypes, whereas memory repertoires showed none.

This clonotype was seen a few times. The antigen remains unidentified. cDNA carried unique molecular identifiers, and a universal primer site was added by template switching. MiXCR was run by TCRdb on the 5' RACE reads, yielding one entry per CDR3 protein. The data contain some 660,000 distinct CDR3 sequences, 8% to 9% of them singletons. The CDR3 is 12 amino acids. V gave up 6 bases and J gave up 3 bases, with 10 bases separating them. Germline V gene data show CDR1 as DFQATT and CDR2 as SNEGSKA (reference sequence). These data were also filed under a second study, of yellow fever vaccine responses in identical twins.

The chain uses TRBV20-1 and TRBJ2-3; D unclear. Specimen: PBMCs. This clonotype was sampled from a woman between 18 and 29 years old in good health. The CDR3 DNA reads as TGCAGTGCCACCGATGGTACAGATACGCAGTATTTT. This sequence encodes CSATDGTDTQYF.